The 26 T cell receptor beta chains below come from one sample, sequenced in a study of blood T cell repertoires in COVID-19. Repertoires were generated with immunoSEQ multiplex PCR, while TCRdb's copy carries only in-frame clones and drops some. The sample has some 110,000 clones, more than 60% seen once. Specimen: peripheral blood. These receptors all stem from a man between 65 and 80 years old with acute or convalescent COVID-19.

J is TRBJ1-5 and V is TRBV5-6, with a tentative D call TRBD1 (6 bases). This CDR3 is built from 12 residues. CDR1 and CDR2 from the germline V gene are SGHDT and YYEEEE. V lost 4 bases and J 5 bases, leaving 7 bases between the germline ends. The CDR3 protein is CASSPGDQPQHF. CDR3 sequence (DNA): TGTGCCAGCAGCCCAGGGGATCAGCCCCAGCATTTT.

The J gene is TRBJ2-1, the V gene TRBV4-1; D gene ambiguous. The CDR3 sequence is 13 residues long. Germline loops: CDR1 MGHRA, CDR2 YSYEKL. V dropped 1 base and J dropped 5 bases, with 6 bases sitting between them. CDR3 sequence (DNA): TGCGCCAGCAGCCAAGGAGCTAACAATGAGCAGTTCTTC. Amino acids: CASSQGANNEQFF.

The chain employs TRBV5-1 and TRBJ2-2; 9 bases match TRBD1. Germline V gene sequence: CDR1 SGHRS, CDR2 YFSETQ. V lost 4 bases and J lost 7; bases outside the gene matches: 8. This CDR3 comprises 15 residues. The CDR3 loop reads CASSPGQGTDGELFF. CDR3 nucleotide sequence: TGCGCCAGCAGCCCCGGACAGGGGACGGACGGGGAGCTGTTTTTT. Complete variable domain (other parts from reference TRBV5-1 and TRBJ2-2): KAGVTQTPRYLIKTRGQQVTLSCSPISGHRSVSWYQQTPGQGLQFLFEYFSETQRNKGNFPGRFSGRQFSNSRSEMNVSTLELGDSALYLCASSPGQGTDGELFFGEGSRLTVL.

The CDR3 DNA follows: TGCGCCAGCAGCAGAGGAGCGGGTTCCTACGAGCAGTACTTC. Residues: CASSRGAGSYEQYF. This chain joins TRBV5-1 and TRBJ2-7, with a tentative D call TRBD2 (6 bases). Germline V gene lookup returns CDR1 SGHRS and CDR2 YFSETQ. V shed 4 bases and J shed 1 base, with 12 bases lying between them. The CDR3 has 14 amino acids.

The gene calls are TRBV18 and TRBJ2-2; 10 bases match TRBD1. Germline V CDR1 and CDR2: KGHSH, LQKENI. The V segment lost 3 bases and the J segment 14 bases; nucleotides outside the gene matches: 9. The CDR3 has 14 residues. Written as DNA, the CDR3 is TGTGCCAGCTCACCCGAACGACAGGGGGCCAAACTGTTTTTT. Protein product: CASSPERQGAKLFF.

This clone was recorded once. The CDR3 sequence is CASTTGTSGNNEQFF. CDR3 sequence (DNA): TGTGCCAGTACCACCGGGACTAGCGGGAACAATGAGCAGTTCTTC. The chain links TRBV19 to TRBJ2-1, with TRBD2 matching 13 bases. The germline V gene has CDR1 LNHDA and CDR2 SQIVND (reference sequence). J gave up 5 bases and V 7 bases, and 5 bases lay outside the gene matches. The CDR3 has 15 amino acids.

This chain links TRBV27 with TRBJ2-3, with 10 bases aligning to TRBD2. This CDR3 is 22 amino acids long. J gave up 4 bases and V 3 bases, and 25 bases lay outside the gene matches. The germline CDR1 and CDR2 sequences are MNHEY and SMNVEV (reference sequence). The CDR3 nucleotides are TGTGCCAGCAGTTTTACAGGGGCAAAGCGGGAGGGCCTGGGAGCCCCCCCAGATACGCAGTATTTT. Translation gives CASSFTGAKREGLGAPPDTQYF.

The sample holds a few counts of this clone. The chain links TRBV30 to TRBJ1-2, with 8 bases identical to TRBD1. V was pared by 3 bases and J by 8 bases, with 14 bases of the junction left unmatched. Germline values: CDR1 GTSNPN, CDR2 SVGIG (reference sequence). CDR3 length: 15 residues. CDR3 sequence (DNA): TGTGCCTGGAGCACAGGGGGGGCTCTACTTGGAGGCTACACCTTC. It specifies CAWSTGGALLGGYTF.

The rearrangement links TRBV6-2 or TRBV6-3 to TRBJ1-2; TRBD1 agrees at 8 bases. The CDR3 consists of 15 residues. Germline loops: CDR1 MNHEY, CDR2 SVGEGT. The V and J ends lost 1 base and 3 bases, in that order; junction bases with no gene match: 4. DNA of the CDR3: TGTGCCAGCAGTTACTTGGACAGGGAAGACTATGGCTACACCTTC. It specifies CASSYLDREDYGYTF.

This clone was seen only a few times. The chain uses TRBV5-1 and TRBJ1-5; D gene unclear. CDR1 and CDR2 from the germline V gene are SGHRS and YFSETQ. V gave up 0 bases and J gave up 4 bases, with 5 bases separating them. The CDR3 has 13 amino acids. The CDR3 protein is CASSLGPNQPQHF. CDR3 DNA: TGCGCCAGCAGCTTGGGTCCTAATCAGCCCCAGCATTTT.

The chain couples TRBV5-1 to TRBJ2-2, with D perhaps TRBD1 (6 bases). The CDR3 extends over 15 amino acids. Germline lookup yields CDR1 SGHRS and CDR2 YFSETQ. Trimming pared 0 bases from V and 3 bases from J, leaving 9 bases between. CDR3 in amino acids: CASSLGQGHTGELFF. The CDR3, as DNA: TGCGCCAGCAGCTTGGGGCAGGGGCACACCGGGGAGCTGTTTTTT.

The chain is built from TRBV18 and TRBJ2-7, with D possibly matching TRBD2 (5 bases). Germline lookup yields CDR1 KGHSH and CDR2 LQKENI. V lost 3 bases, J lost 7 bases, and 13 bases lay in between. The CDR3 is 13 residues long. CDR3 nucleotides: TGTGCCAGCTCACCTTACGGCCCGGGGGAGCAGTACTTC. Its translation is CASSPYGPGEQYF.

This clone was observed a handful of times. The chain uses TRBV4-2 and TRBJ1-1; 7 bases line up with TRBD1. Trimming removed 1 base from V and 4 bases from J; junction bases left unmatched: 15. The CDR3 is made up of 18 amino acids. Germline V gene lookup returns CDR1 LGHNA and CDR2 YNFKEQ. The CDR3 here is CASSQVGALEGAPTEAFF. CDR3 DNA sequence: TGTGCCAGCAGCCAAGTCGGCGCCTTGGAGGGGGCGCCCACTGAAGCTTTCTTT.

This clone was seen a single time. The chain joins TRBV5-1 to TRBJ1-2; D gene uncertain. V gave up 2 bases and J gave up 6 bases, with 14 bases separating them. Germline CDR1 and CDR2: SGHRS and YFSETQ. The CDR3 has 14 amino acids. The CDR3 nucleotides read TGCGCCAGCAGCTTTGACGCCAGAGGCCATGGCTACACCTTC. Amino acids: CASSFDARGHGYTF. Based on the CDR3 plus reference TRBV5-1 and TRBJ1-2, the full variable domain is KAGVTQTPRYLIKTRGQQVTLSCSPISGHRSVSWYQQTPGQGLQFLFEYFSETQRNKGNFPGRFSGRQFSNSRSEMNVSTLELGDSALYLCASSFDARGHGYTFGSGTRLTVV.

This clone was counted only a few times. V is TRBV14 and J is TRBJ2-3, with 9 positions matching TRBD2. CDR1 SGHDN and CDR2 FVKESK come from the germline V gene. J gave up 4 bases and V 4 bases, and 9 bases lay outside the gene matches. CDR3 length equals 16 residues. The CDR3 region is CASSPRMGGRADTQYF. As DNA, the CDR3 is TGTGCCAGCAGCCCCCGCATGGGCGGGAGGGCAGATACGCAGTATTTT.

This clone was seen only a few times. J is TRBJ2-1 and V is TRBV27; the D gene is possibly TRBD1 (6 bases). The CDR3 spans 18 residues. CDR1 and CDR2 from the germline V gene are MNHEY and SMNVEV (reference sequence). V gave up 3 bases and J gave up 0 bases, with 18 bases separating them. For the CDR3, the DNA is TGTGCCAGCAGTTTCAACTTCCTGGGACAAAGCTCCTACAATGAGCAGTTCTTC. It yields the protein CASSFNFLGQSSYNEQFF.

The chain links TRBV21-1 to TRBJ1-5; the D segment call TRBD1 is taken from the table without a DNA check. TRBV21-1 is reported as a pseudogene. CDR3 size: 18 residues. This CDR3 reads CASTTDRKERQGNQPQHF. CDR3 nucleotide sequence: TGTGCCAGCACCACAGACCGAAAGGAAAGACAGGGCAATCAGCCCCAGCATTTT.

This chain joins TRBV5-5 and TRBJ2-7, with D perhaps matching TRBD1 (5 bases). V was trimmed by 2 bases and J by 6 bases, leaving 15 bases between them. CDR1 is SGHKS, CDR2 YYEKEE, per germline (reference sequence). The CDR3 spans 14 residues. This CDR3 reads CASSFADMEREQYF. In nucleotides, the CDR3 is TGTGCCAGCAGCTTTGCGGACATGGAGCGCGAGCAGTACTTC.

The chain has TRBV6-5 and TRBJ1-1, with 9 bases aligning to TRBD1. The CDR3 is 14 amino acids. Trimming removed 5 bases from V and 0 bases from J; junction bases left unmatched: 1. Germline V gene lookup returns CDR1 MNHEY and CDR2 SVGAGI. The CDR3 is CASSRDRVNTEAFF. In DNA, the CDR3 is TGTGCCAGCAGTAGGGACAGGGTGAACACTGAAGCTTTCTTT.

The J gene is TRBJ2-6, the V gene TRBV28; the match to TRBD1 covers 7 bases. There are 19 residues in the CDR3. The V gene's germline CDR1 is MDHEN and CDR2 SYDVKM. Trimming at V came to 1 base and at J to 0 bases, leaving 9 bases not matched to a gene. The CDR3 protein is CASSLSWDRKSSGANVLTF. DNA for the CDR3: TGTGCCAGCAGTTTATCGTGGGACAGAAAAAGCTCTGGGGCCAACGTCCTGACTTTC.

The chain uses TRBV27 and TRBJ2-7; D not certain. With 6 bases removed from V and 3 bases from J, the gap between germline ends came to 6 bases. This CDR3 is 11 amino acids long. Germline V lookup: CDR1 MNHEY, CDR2 SMNVEV (reference sequence). The CDR3 region is CASRSSYEQYF. DNA of the CDR3: TGTGCCAGCAGGTCTAGCTACGAGCAGTACTTC.

This clone was observed a single time. Within the sample, other DNA sequences also encode this same CDR3. The chain combines TRBV29-1 with TRBJ2-7; TRBD2 is a possible D gene (5 bases). V lost 4 bases to trimming and J lost 2 bases, with 6 bases between them. The CDR3 has 11 residues. In germline, CDR1 is SQVTM, CDR2 ANQGSEA. This chain's CDR3 is CSVVGAYEQYF. The CDR3 region has the DNA TGCAGCGTTGTGGGAGCCTACGAGCAGTACTTC.

This clone was detected only once. The chain recombines TRBV7-9 with TRBJ1-5; D remains ambiguous. From germline, CDR1 is SEHNR and CDR2 FQNEAQ (reference sequence). CDR3 size: 13 residues. Trimming took off 3 bases at V and 2 bases at J, with 5 bases between the two ends. The CDR3 sequence: CASSFQGNQPQHF. CDR3 sequence (DNA): TGTGCCAGCAGCTTCCAGGGCAATCAGCCCCAGCATTTT.

The J gene is TRBJ2-7, the V gene TRBV7-2; 11 bases line up with TRBD2. This CDR3 contains 18 residues. CDR1 is SGHTA, CDR2 FQGNSA, per germline. Trimming at V came to 1 base and at J to 4 bases, leaving 12 bases not matched to a gene. The CDR3 DNA reads TGTGCCAGCAGCTTAGACGTGGCACCTAGCGGGAGGAGTTACGAGCAGTACTTC. It specifies CASSLDVAPSGRSYEQYF.

The rearrangement uses TRBV3-1 (or the pseudogene TRBV3-2) and TRBJ1-1, with TRBD1 matching 8 bases. This CDR3 contains 15 residues. Per the germline V gene, CDR1 is LGHDT and CDR2 is YNNKEL (reference sequence). After removal of 3 bases from V and 10 bases from J, the junction contained 13 bases not matched to a gene. In nucleotides, the CDR3 is TGTGCCAGCAGCCAGCCGGGCAGGGGGCTTCTGGGAGCTTTCTTT. This codes for CASSQPGRGLLGAFF.

The chain links TRBV7-7 to TRBJ2-3, with 8 bases aligning to TRBD2. From germline, CDR1 is SSHAT and CDR2 FNYEAQ (reference sequence). The CDR3 sequence is 16 residues long. After removal of 2 bases from V and 0 bases from J, the junction contained 4 bases not matched to a gene. The CDR3 loop reads CASSLTAGGSTDTQYF. The CDR3 nucleotides read TGTGCCAGCAGCTTAACTGCGGGGGGAAGCACAGATACGCAGTATTTT.